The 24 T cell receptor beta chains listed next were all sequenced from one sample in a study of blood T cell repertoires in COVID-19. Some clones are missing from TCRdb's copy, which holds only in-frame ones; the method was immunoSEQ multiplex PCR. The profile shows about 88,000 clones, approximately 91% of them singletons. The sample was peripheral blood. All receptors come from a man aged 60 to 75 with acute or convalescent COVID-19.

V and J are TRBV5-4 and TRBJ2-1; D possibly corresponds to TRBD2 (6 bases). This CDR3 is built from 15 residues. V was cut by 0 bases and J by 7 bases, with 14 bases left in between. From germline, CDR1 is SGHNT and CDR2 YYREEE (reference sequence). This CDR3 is CASSLDWTTGNEQFF. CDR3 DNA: TGTGCCAGCAGCTTGGATTGGACTACGGGGAATGAGCAGTTCTTC.

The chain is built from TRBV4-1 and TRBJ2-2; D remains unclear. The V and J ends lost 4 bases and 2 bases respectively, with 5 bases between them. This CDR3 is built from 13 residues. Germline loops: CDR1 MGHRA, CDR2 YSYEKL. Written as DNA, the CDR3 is TGCGCCAGCAGCCTTACTAACACCGGGGAGCTGTTTTTT. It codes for CASSLTNTGELFF.

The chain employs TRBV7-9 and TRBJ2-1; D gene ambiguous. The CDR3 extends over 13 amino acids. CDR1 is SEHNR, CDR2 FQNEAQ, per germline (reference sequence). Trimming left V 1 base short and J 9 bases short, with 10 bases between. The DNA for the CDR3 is TGTGCCAGCAGCTTAGTACGAAGGAGTGAGCAGTTCTTC. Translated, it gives CASSLVRRSEQFF.

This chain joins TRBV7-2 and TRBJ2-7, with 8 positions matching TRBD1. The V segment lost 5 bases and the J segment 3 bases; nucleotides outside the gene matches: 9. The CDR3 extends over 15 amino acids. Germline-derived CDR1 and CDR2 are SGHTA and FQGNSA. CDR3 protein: CASSQGTGSIYEQYF. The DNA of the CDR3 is TGTGCCAGCAGCCAAGGGACAGGATCGATCTACGAGCAGTACTTC.

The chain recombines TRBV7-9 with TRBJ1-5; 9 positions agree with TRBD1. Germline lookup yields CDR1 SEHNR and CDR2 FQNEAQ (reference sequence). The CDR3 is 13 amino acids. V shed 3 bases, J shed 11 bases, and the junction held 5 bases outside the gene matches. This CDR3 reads CASSFGTGTTQHF. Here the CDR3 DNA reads TGTGCCAGCAGCTTCGGGACAGGGACGACCCAGCATTTT.

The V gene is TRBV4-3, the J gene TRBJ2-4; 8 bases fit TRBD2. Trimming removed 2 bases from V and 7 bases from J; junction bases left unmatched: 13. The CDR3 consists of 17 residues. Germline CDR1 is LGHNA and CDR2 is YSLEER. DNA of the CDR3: TGCGCCAGCAGCCAACTCGTCTCTGAGCGGGAGAATAACATTCAGTACTTC. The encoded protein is CASSQLVSERENNIQYF.

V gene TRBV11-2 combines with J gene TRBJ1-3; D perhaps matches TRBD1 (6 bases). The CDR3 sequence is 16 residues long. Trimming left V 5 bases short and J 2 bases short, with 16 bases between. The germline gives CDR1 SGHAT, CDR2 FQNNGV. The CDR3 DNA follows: TGTGCCAGCAGCCTAACAACCGGGACAACTGGAAACACCATATATTTT. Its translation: CASSLTTGTTGNTIYF.

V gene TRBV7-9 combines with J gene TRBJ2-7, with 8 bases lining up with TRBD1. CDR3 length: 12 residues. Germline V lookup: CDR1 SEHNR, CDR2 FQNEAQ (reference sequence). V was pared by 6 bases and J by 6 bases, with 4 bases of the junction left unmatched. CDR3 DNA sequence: TGTGCCAGCAGTCCAGGGGGCCTCGAGCAGTACTTC. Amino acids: CASSPGGLEQYF.

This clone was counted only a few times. CDR3 protein: CASSEALISEQFF. CDR3 DNA sequence: TGTGCCAGCAGTGAAGCGCTTATTAGTGAGCAGTTCTTC. This chain links TRBV2 with TRBJ2-1; D gene ambiguous. The ends were cut back, 0 bases at V and 9 bases at J, with 9 bases in the middle. This CDR3 has 13 residues. In germline, CDR1 is SNHLY, CDR2 FYNNEI.

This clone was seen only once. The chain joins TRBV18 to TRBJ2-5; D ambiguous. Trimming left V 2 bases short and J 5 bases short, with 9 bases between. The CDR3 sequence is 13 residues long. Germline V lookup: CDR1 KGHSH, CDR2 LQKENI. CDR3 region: CASSPNLRETQYF. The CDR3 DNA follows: TGTGCCAGCTCACCAAACCTCCGGGAGACCCAGTACTTC.

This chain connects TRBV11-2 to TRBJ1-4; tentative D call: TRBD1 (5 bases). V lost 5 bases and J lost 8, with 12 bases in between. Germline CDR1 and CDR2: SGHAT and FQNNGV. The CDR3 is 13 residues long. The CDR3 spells CASSLTEGEKLFF. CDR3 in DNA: TGTGCCAGCAGCCTGACAGAAGGGGAAAAACTGTTTTTT.

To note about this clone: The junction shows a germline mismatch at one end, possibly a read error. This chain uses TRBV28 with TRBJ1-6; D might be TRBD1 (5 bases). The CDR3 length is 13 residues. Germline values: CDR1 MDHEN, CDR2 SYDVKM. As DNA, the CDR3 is TGTGCCAGCAGATCCACAGGAGAGGTACGAAGTGACTTT. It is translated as CASRSTGEVRSDF.

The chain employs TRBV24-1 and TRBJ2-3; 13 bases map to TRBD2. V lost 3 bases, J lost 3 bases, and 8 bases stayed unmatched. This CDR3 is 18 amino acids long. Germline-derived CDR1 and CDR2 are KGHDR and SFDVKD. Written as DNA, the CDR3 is TGTGCCACCAGTGATCCCCAGGGACTAGCGGGAAGGACAGATACGCAGTATTTT. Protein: CATSDPQGLAGRTDTQYF.

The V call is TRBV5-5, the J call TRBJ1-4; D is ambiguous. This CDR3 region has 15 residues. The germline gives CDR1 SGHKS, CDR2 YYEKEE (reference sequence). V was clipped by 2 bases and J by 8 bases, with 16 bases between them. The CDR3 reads CASSFFSGEGEKLFF. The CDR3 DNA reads TGTGCCAGCAGCTTTTTTTCCGGGGAGGGCGAAAAACTGTTTTTT. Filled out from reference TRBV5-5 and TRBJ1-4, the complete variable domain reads DAGVTQSPTHLIKTRGQQVTLRCSPISGHKSVSWYQQVLGQGPQFIFQYYEKEERGRGNFPDRFSARQFPNYSSELNVNALLLGDSALYLCASSFFSGEGEKLFFGSGTQLSVL.

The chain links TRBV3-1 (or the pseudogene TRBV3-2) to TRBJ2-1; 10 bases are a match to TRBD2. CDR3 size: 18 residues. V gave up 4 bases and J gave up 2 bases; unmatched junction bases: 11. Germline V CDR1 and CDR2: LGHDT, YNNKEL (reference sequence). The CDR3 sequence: CASSPGLAGVPPYNEQFF. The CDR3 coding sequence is TGTGCCAGCAGCCCTGGGCTAGCGGGAGTCCCCCCCTACAATGAGCAGTTCTTC.

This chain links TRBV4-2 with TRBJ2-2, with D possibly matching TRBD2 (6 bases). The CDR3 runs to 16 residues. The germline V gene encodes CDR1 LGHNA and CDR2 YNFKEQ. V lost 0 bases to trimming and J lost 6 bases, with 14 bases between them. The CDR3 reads CASSQDTPGVAGELFF. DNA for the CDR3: TGTGCCAGCAGCCAAGATACGCCGGGAGTTGCCGGGGAGCTGTTTTTT.

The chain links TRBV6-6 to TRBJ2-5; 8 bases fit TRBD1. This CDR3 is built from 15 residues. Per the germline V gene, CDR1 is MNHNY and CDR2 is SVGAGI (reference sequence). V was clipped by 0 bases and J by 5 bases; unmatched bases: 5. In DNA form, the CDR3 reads TGTGCCAGCAGTTACTCCCTACAGGGGGTGGAGACCCAGTACTTC. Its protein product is CASSYSLQGVETQYF.

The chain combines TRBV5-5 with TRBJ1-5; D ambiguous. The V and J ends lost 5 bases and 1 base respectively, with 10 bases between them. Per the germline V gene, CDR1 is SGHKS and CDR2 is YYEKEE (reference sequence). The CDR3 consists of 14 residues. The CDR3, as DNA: TGTGCCAGCAGGCCCGGCAGGAGCAATCAGCCCCAGCATTTT. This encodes CASRPGRSNQPQHF.

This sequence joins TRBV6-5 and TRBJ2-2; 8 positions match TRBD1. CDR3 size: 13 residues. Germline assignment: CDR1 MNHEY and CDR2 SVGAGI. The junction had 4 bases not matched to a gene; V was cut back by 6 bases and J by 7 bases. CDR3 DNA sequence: TGTGCCAGCAGGGACAGGGTAAACGGGGAGCTGTTTTTT. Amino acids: CASRDRVNGELFF.

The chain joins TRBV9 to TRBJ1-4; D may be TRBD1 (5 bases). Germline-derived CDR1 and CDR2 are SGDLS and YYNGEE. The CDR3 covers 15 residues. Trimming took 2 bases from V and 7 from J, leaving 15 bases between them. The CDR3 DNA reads TGTGCCAGCAGCGTGGGGCAAGGGGATTTTGAAAAACTGTTTTTT. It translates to CASSVGQGDFEKLFF.

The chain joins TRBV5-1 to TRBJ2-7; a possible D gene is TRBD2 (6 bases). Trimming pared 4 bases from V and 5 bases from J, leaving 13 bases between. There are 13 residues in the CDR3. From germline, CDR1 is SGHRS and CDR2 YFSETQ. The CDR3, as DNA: TGCGCCAGCAGCATGGTCCTAGCGAACGAGCAGTACTTC. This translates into CASSMVLANEQYF.

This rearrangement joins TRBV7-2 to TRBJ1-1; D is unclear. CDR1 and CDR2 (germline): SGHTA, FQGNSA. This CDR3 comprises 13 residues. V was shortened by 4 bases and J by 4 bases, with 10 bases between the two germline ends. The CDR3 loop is CASSSIPGTEAFF. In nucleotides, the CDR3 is TGTGCCAGCAGCTCTATCCCGGGCACTGAAGCTTTCTTT. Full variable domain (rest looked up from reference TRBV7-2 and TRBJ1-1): GAGVSQSPSNKVTEKGKDVELRCDPISGHTALYWYRQSLGQGLEFLIYFQGNSAPDKSGLPSDRFSAERTGGSVSTLTIQRTQQEDSAVYLCASSSIPGTEAFFGQGTRLTVV.

CDR3 sequence (DNA): TGCGCCAGCAGCCTCGGGAGTGCGGCTTACAATGAGCAGTTCTTC. Residues: CASSLGSAAYNEQFF. J is TRBJ2-1 and V is TRBV5-1; TRBD2 might be the D (6 bases). The V and J ends lost 4 bases and 4 bases respectively, with 15 bases between them. The germline V gene encodes CDR1 SGHRS and CDR2 YFSETQ. The CDR3 extends over 15 amino acids.

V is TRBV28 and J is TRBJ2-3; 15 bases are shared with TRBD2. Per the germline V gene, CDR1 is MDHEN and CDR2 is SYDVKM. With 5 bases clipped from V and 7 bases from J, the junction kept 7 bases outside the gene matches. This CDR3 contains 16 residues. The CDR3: CASSTRTSGRVNTQYF. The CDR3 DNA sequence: TGTGCCAGCAGTACCCGGACTAGCGGGAGGGTGAATACGCAGTATTTT.